The clone carrying this T cell receptor beta chain appeared a few times. The sample belongs to a study of patients and donors after allogeneic stem cell transplantation. TCRdb reanalysed the RT-PCR reads using MiXCR and keeps one entry per CDR3 protein. This sample has about a million distinct CDR3 sequences, with roughly 17% found just once. The CDR3 is 16 amino acids. Germline V lookup: CDR1 SGHNT, CDR2 YENEEA. Losses at the gene ends were 5 bases for V and 5 bases for J; bases not matched to a gene: 12. The sample taken for sequencing was blood, either unsorted or a sorted T cell fraction (not recorded which). The sequence was collected from a human donor who was either an allogeneic HSCT recipient or a stem cell or donor lymphocyte infusion donor (not recorded which). It is not recorded whose cells these are; they may come from a transplant donor. This rearrangement joins TRBV11-3 to TRBJ2-5, with TRBD1 identical over 9 bases. The CDR3 bases are TGTGCCAGCAGCCGATACCGGGACAGGGTCGTCGAGACCCAGTACTTC. Protein: CASSRYRDRVVETQYF. The complete variable domain, with remaining parts taken from reference TRBV11-3 and TRBJ2-5, reads EAGVVQSPRYKIIEKKQPVAFWCNPISGHNTLYWYLQNLGQGPELLIRYENEEAVDDSQLPKDRFSAERLKGVDSTLKIQPAELGDSAVYLCASSRYRDRVVETQYFGPGTRLLVL.